This TCR beta chain comes out of a study of T cells expressing NK-cell markers (dated by TCRdb to 2019 to 2021). About the study as a whole: TCR beta-chain repertoires were profiled in sorted CD3+CD56+NKG2C+, CD3+CD56+NKG2C- and CD3+CD56-NKG2C+ T-cell subsets from several donors. Of the eight sequenced donors, seven were found to be HCMV-seropositive and one was found to be HCMV-seronegative. Sequencing of the libraries produced 2 x 150 bp reads on Illumina HiSeq 2000/2500, MiSeq or NextSeq. Randomly selected healthy volunteers, three men and five women, were used as the eight sequenced donors.

From the cysteine through the phenylalanine, the CDR3 covers 16 amino acids. No DNA is recorded. CDR1 and CDR2 are drawn from the germline V gene: SNHLY, FYNNEI. HCMV-specific IgG was detected in serum with a commercial ELISA kit to determine HCMV serostatus. Peripheral blood mononuclear cells were isolated from blood by Ficoll density gradient centrifugation. The sequencer was an Illumina HiSeq 2000. The TCR beta cDNA libraries were made using 5'RACE template switching, a step that added both a universal primer site and unique molecular identifiers. Synthesis of cDNA was primed from the TCR beta constant segment and was followed by two consecutive PCR amplification steps. The original methods were these. MIGEC was used to demultiplex reads and group the reads by UMI, and MiTCR was used to assemble and quantify clonotypes. Only TCR cDNA sequences supported by at least two reads were kept to exclude erroneous sequences. The tcR package was used for downstream repertoire analysis, and clonotypes were matched between fractions using CDR3 nucleotide sequence together with V segment. VDJmatch was used to annotate antigen specificity against VDJdb, with one amino acid substitution in CDR3 permitted. Following reprocessing of the reads by TCRdb, the data hold one row per CDR3 protein sequence and no DNA is available. V and J calls and clone size were set by TCRdb, not the authors. The table for this sample records roughly 390,000 distinct CDR3 sequences. The leading ten clones occupy 5.2% of the sample.

Notes on this clonotype: Its antigen remains unidentified.

What the research found in general, with its limitations: Whether the expanded NKG2C-expressing T cell clones were specific for HCMV antigens remained unclear. Those dominant clonotypes were again the most abundant among CD3+CD56-NKG2C+ cells in a few donors, at roughly 28.3-60.1%. In roughly 6 donors, the dominant CD3+CD56+NKG2C+ clonotypes ranked among the top 10 CD8+ clonotypes, making up 1.0-7.0% of CD8+ T cells.

In this chain, TRBV2 is recombined with TRBJ2-2; there is no DNA to check the TCRdb D call of TRBD1. The source of this sequence is a man aged 18-75 years in good health. The specimen was blood T cells: a sorted CD56 or NKG2C T cell subset, CD4+ or CD8+ T cells, or bulk PBMC T cells (not recorded which). The CDR3 is CASSPRTGRNTGELFF.